Listed here are 9 T cell receptor beta chains from one sample, sequenced in a study of T cell clonotyping in hematopoietic cell transplantation. Clones were sequenced by immunoSEQ multiplex PCR, and TCRdb holds only the in-frame ones, with some missing. Here the sample spans about 4,400 clones, around 70% being singletons. The sequenced sample was PBMCs, obtained 100 days after allogeneic stem cell transplant. These receptors were obtained from a male patient aged 60-69 years who had an allogeneic stem cell transplant, so the T cells may come from the graft donor. Some clones in this sample may be carry-over from other donors' samples.

The V gene is TRBV7-6, the J gene TRBJ2-7, with D tentatively TRBD2 (5 bases). Trimming removed 3 bases at V and 3 bases at J, with 15 bases between. The CDR3 loop spans 15 amino acids. Germline CDR1 and CDR2: SGHVS and FNYEAQ. Here the CDR3 DNA reads TGTGCCAGCAGCTTGGGAGCTGGACTTCGCTACGAGCAGTACTTC. This encodes CASSLGAGLRYEQYF.

The chain recombines TRBV7-9 with TRBJ1-2; D uncertain. CDR3 size: 11 residues. The germline gives CDR1 SEHNR, CDR2 FQNEAQ (reference sequence). Trimming took 4 bases from V and 5 from J, leaving 5 bases between them. The CDR3: CASSWEYGYTF. In DNA, the CDR3 is TGTGCCAGCAGCTGGGAATATGGCTACACCTTC.

V and J are TRBV28 and TRBJ1-5, with 7 bases that match TRBD1. The CDR3 runs 14 residues. J gave up 5 bases and V 5 bases, and 6 bases lay outside the gene matches. Germline V gene sequence: CDR1 MDHEN, CDR2 SYDVKM. CDR3 coding DNA: TGTGCCAGCAGTACCCCAGGGGGTGATCAGCCCCAGCATTTT. Protein: CASSTPGGDQPQHF.

In this sample, this clone turned up a few times. The CDR3 bases are TGCGCCAGCAGCCAAGAAGCGACAGGGGGCTCTGGCTACACCTTC. The encoded protein is CASSQEATGGSGYTF. This rearrangement joins TRBV4-1 to TRBJ1-2; 10 bases are shared with TRBD1. Per the germline V gene, CDR1 is MGHRA and CDR2 is YSYEKL. The junction had 5 bases not matched to a gene; V was cut back by 0 bases and J by 7 bases. The CDR3 totals 15 residues.

This clone came up a few times. In DNA form, the CDR3 reads TGCGCCAGCAGTGACGGTGGGGCAACCCAGCATTTT. Amino acid sequence: CASSDGGATQHF. The V and J genes are TRBV10-2 and TRBJ1-5, with a tentative D call TRBD1 (5 bases). V lost 3 bases, J lost 11 bases, and 11 bases lay in between. The germline CDR1 and CDR2 sequences are WSHSY and SAAADI. CDR3 length equals 12 residues.

The V call is TRBV25-1, the J call TRBJ2-7; 8 bases align to TRBD1. V trimming: 0 bases; J trimming: 5 bases; junction bases outside the gene matches: 15. Germline V gene sequence: CDR1 MGHDK, CDR2 SYGVNS. The CDR3 is made up of 18 amino acids. The DNA for the CDR3 is TGTGCCAGCAGTGAATATCGAGAGGACAGGGTTACAGTAAACGAGCAGTACTTC. This gives the protein CASSEYREDRVTVNEQYF.

The chain recombines TRBV4-1 with TRBJ2-7; D is possibly TRBD2 (6 bases). Trimming shortened V by 4 bases and J by 0 bases, and 13 bases separated the two germline ends. This CDR3 comprises 15 residues. The germline CDR1 and CDR2 sequences are MGHRA and YSYEKL. CDR3 residues: CASSPRLGSSYEQYF. CDR3 DNA: TGCGCCAGCAGCCCTCGACTAGGGAGCTCCTACGAGCAGTACTTC.

The CDR3, as DNA: TGTGCCAGTAAGGGTAATGGCTACACCTTC. Translation: CASKGNGYTF. This sequence joins TRBV19 and TRBJ1-2; D uncertain. The V and J ends lost 7 bases and 6 bases respectively, with 6 bases between them. Germline CDR1 is LNHDA and CDR2 is SQIVND (reference sequence). The CDR3 consists of 10 residues.

V is TRBV30 and J is TRBJ1-2; 10 bases map to TRBD1. In germline, CDR1 is GTSNPN, CDR2 SVGIG (reference sequence). V lost 1 base, J lost 5 bases, and 7 bases stayed unmatched. The CDR3 length is 15 residues. This CDR3 reads CAWSADRGQVYGYTF. For the CDR3, the DNA is TGTGCCTGGAGTGCTGACAGGGGGCAGGTTTATGGCTACACCTTC.